These 27 T cell receptor beta chains share one sample of origin, sequenced in a study of blood T cell repertoires in COVID-19. Profiled with immunoSEQ multiplex PCR; TCRdb holds only in-frame clones, not every one. In the table there are roughly 170,000 clones, 70% to 85% of which are singletons. Sequencing was done on a sample of PBMCs or T cells enriched from blood (not recorded which). These receptors were obtained from a man in his fifties who had recovered from COVID-19.

In this sample, this clone turned up many times. This chain links TRBV14 with TRBJ2-7; D gene ambiguous. Deletions cut 3 bases from V and 6 bases from J, with 12 bases between. CDR3 size: 13 residues. CDR1 SGHDN and CDR2 FVKESK come from the germline V gene. The CDR3 sequence is CASSQAQFSEQYF. CDR3 DNA: TGTGCCAGCAGCCAGGCACAGTTCTCCGAGCAGTACTTC.

The chain links TRBV28 to TRBJ2-1, with 7 nucleotides matching TRBD1. This CDR3 is built from 15 residues. Germline loops: CDR1 MDHEN, CDR2 SYDVKM. J was trimmed by 1 base and V by 8 bases; bases with no gene match: 8. The CDR3 protein is CASGPRGLSYNEQFF. The CDR3 region has the DNA TGTGCCAGCGGACCCAGGGGGTTGTCCTACAATGAGCAGTTCTTC.

The genes are TRBV19 and TRBJ1-1; 9 positions agree with TRBD1. Germline CDR1 reads LNHDA; CDR2 reads SQIVND (reference sequence). This CDR3 has 14 residues. V gave up 3 bases and J gave up 7 bases; unmatched junction bases: 6. DNA for the CDR3: TGTGCCAGTAGTATCTTTTCGGGACAGGGTGAAGCTTTCTTT. Protein: CASSIFSGQGEAFF.

The J gene is TRBJ1-5, the V gene TRBV5-1; D is unresolved. The V gene lost 1 base and the J gene lost 0 bases, with 8 bases spanning the gap. CDR3 length: 15 amino acids. From germline, CDR1 is SGHRS and CDR2 YFSETQ. CDR3 coding DNA: TGCGCCAGCAGCTTGTCGGGTTATAGCAATCAGCCCCAGCATTTT. Its protein is CASSLSGYSNQPQHF. Filled out from reference TRBV5-1 and TRBJ1-5, the complete variable domain reads KAGVTQTPRYLIKTRGQQVTLSCSPISGHRSVSWYQQTPGQGLQFLFEYFSETQRNKGNFPGRFSGRQFSNSRSEMNVSTLELGDSALYLCASSLSGYSNQPQHFGDGTRLSIL.

The chain recombines TRBV2 with TRBJ1-6; D may be TRBD1 (5 bases). This CDR3 has 19 residues. The V and J ends lost 9 bases and 0 bases respectively, with 24 bases between them. CDR1 is SNHLY, CDR2 FYNNEI, per germline. The CDR3 spells CARRDGTGPLSSYNSPLHF. DNA of the CDR3: TGTGCCAGAAGGGACGGGACTGGTCCTTTGAGCTCCTATAATTCACCCCTCCACTTT.

For the CDR3, the DNA is TGTGCCAGCGGATGGGGGGGTTACTCACCCCTCCACTTT. It yields the protein CASGWGGYSPLHF. This rearrangement joins TRBV27 to TRBJ1-6; possibly TRBD1 for D (5 bases). V was pared by 8 bases and J by 10 bases, with 15 bases between. Germline values: CDR1 MNHEY, CDR2 SMNVEV (reference sequence). The CDR3 loop spans 13 amino acids.

The gene calls are TRBV4-2 and TRBJ2-7; 11 bases are shared with TRBD2. Germline CDR1 is LGHNA and CDR2 is YNFKEQ. J gave up 2 bases and V 0 bases, and 15 bases lay outside the gene matches. The CDR3 spans 20 residues. The CDR3 loop reads CASSQEQSRSRLAGPYEQYF. The CDR3 DNA sequence: TGTGCCAGCAGCCAAGAGCAATCAAGATCCCGACTAGCGGGGCCCTACGAGCAGTACTTC.

The chain employs TRBV19 and TRBJ1-3; no reliable D call. The CDR3 loop spans 14 amino acids. Germline V gene data show CDR1 as LNHDA and CDR2 as SQIVND (reference sequence). V lost 4 bases to trimming and J lost 0 bases, with 7 bases between them. CDR3 loop: CASSNRGSGNTIYF. CDR3 nucleotides: TGTGCCAGTAGTAACCGAGGCTCTGGAAACACCATATATTTT.

V usage is TRBV5-6 and J usage is TRBJ2-7; 10 bases align to TRBD1. V shed 4 bases and J 0 bases; nucleotides not matched to a gene: 7. Germline V gene data show CDR1 as SGHDT and CDR2 as YYEEEE. The CDR3 totals 16 residues. DNA of the CDR3: TGTGCCAGCAGCCACGGGACAGGGGCCATCTCCTACGAGCAGTACTTC. Translated: CASSHGTGAISYEQYF. Full variable domain (rest looked up from reference TRBV5-6 and TRBJ2-7): DAGVTQSPTHLIKTRGQQVTLRCSPKSGHDTVSWYQQALGQGPQFIFQYYEEEERQRGNFPDRFSGHQFPNYSSELNVNALLLGDSALYLCASSHGTGAISYEQYFGPGTRLTVT.

The chain employs TRBV18 and TRBJ1-6; TRBD1 might be the D (5 bases). The CDR3 extends over 13 amino acids. Germline CDR1 reads KGHSH; CDR2 reads LQKENI. V was clipped by 3 bases and J by 11 bases, with 11 bases between them. In DNA, the CDR3 is TGTGCCAGCTCACCTGCGGACAACACACCCCTCCACTTT. This gives the protein CASSPADNTPLHF.

This clone was seen just once. The J gene is TRBJ2-1, the V gene TRBV5-1; 8 nucleotides align to TRBD2. The V and J ends lost 0 bases and 0 bases, in that order; junction bases with no gene match: 11. The germline V gene has CDR1 SGHRS and CDR2 YFSETQ. The CDR3 runs 19 residues. The CDR3 DNA sequence: TGCGCCAGCAGCTTGGACGGCCTAGCGGGCAGTGGCTCCTACAATGAGCAGTTCTTC. It is translated as CASSLDGLAGSGSYNEQFF.

The V and J genes are TRBV5-1 and TRBJ1-2; D gene unclear. Germline CDR1 reads SGHRS; CDR2 reads YFSETQ. The V end was cut by 4 bases, the J end by 7 bases, with 20 bases between. The CDR3 runs to 15 residues. In DNA form, the CDR3 reads TGCGCCAGCAGCCCCGCGGGGTCGGGGATTCGTGGCTACACCTTC. The encoded protein is CASSPAGSGIRGYTF.

As concerns this clone: One junction end does not reproduce the germline sequence, and a read error may be involved. The chain recombines TRBV7-7 with TRBJ2-3, with a possible D match to TRBD2 (6 bases). Germline-derived CDR1 and CDR2 are SSHAT and FNYEAQ (reference sequence). There are 15 residues in the CDR3. The CDR3 bases are TGTGCTAGCAGCTTAGGGACTGGGATGACAGATACGCAGTATTTT. Encoded protein: CASSLGTGMTDTQYF.

The chain has TRBV28 and TRBJ2-7; 10 bases map to TRBD1. There are 19 residues in the CDR3. Losses at the gene ends were 4 bases for V and 4 bases for J; bases not matched to a gene: 19. Germline lookup yields CDR1 MDHEN and CDR2 SYDVKM. CDR3 protein: CASSSLGGTGAGGRYEQYF. The CDR3 DNA sequence: TGTGCCAGCAGTTCCCTTGGTGGGACAGGGGCCGGGGGAAGGTACGAGCAGTACTTC. Filled out from reference TRBV28 and TRBJ2-7, the complete variable domain reads DVKVTQSSRYLVKRTGEKVFLECVQDMDHENMFWYRQDPGLGLRLIYFSYDVKMKEKGDIPEGYSVSREKKERFSLILESASTNQTSMYLCASSSLGGTGAGGRYEQYFGPGTRLTVT.

This chain links TRBV27 with TRBJ1-5, with a possible D match to TRBD1 (5 bases). V lost 6 bases, J lost 6 bases, and 18 bases lay in between. The CDR3 consists of 15 residues. Germline V lookup: CDR1 MNHEY, CDR2 SMNVEV (reference sequence). The CDR3 sequence is CASSQNHRGIQPQHF. The CDR3 DNA sequence: TGTGCCAGCAGCCAAAACCACCGGGGGATTCAGCCCCAGCATTTT.

Comments on this clone: At one of its ends the junction is not consistent with the germline gene, which may arise from a read error. The chain carries TRBV18 and TRBJ2-3, with 11 nucleotides matching TRBD2. CDR3 length: 15 residues. Germline V gene data show CDR1 as KGHSH and CDR2 as LQKENI. For the CDR3, the DNA is TGTGCCAGCTCGCCACTAGCGGGGGCCACAGATACGCAGTATTTT. This translates into CASSPLAGATDTQYF.

The chain couples TRBV5-1 to TRBJ1-1; 11 nucleotides match TRBD1. CDR1 is SGHRS, CDR2 YFSETQ, per germline. Unmatched junction bases numbered 5, after V lost 4 bases and J lost 0 bases. This CDR3 is 16 amino acids long. CDR3 coding DNA: TGCGCCAGCAGCCCGGACAGGGGGCCTGTGAACACTGAAGCTTTCTTT. It encodes CASSPDRGPVNTEAFF.

The gene calls are TRBV5-6 and TRBJ2-2, with D perhaps TRBD1 (5 bases). The ends were cut back, 3 bases at V and 4 bases at J, with 10 bases in the middle. The CDR3 contains 14 residues. Germline V gene sequence: CDR1 SGHDT, CDR2 YYEEEE. CDR3: CASSWGSGTGELFF. In DNA, the CDR3 is TGTGCCAGCAGCTGGGGCTCGGGCACCGGGGAGCTGTTTTTT.

The chain couples TRBV6-5 to TRBJ1-1; 8 nucleotides line up with TRBD1. V shed 0 bases, J shed 5 bases, and the junction held 5 bases outside the gene matches. The CDR3 loop spans 15 amino acids. CDR1 is MNHEY and CDR2 is SVGAGI in the germline V gene. The CDR3 region is CASSYSRQGLTEAFF. Written as DNA, the CDR3 is TGTGCCAGCAGTTACTCGAGACAGGGGTTAACTGAAGCTTTCTTT.

The rearrangement links TRBV10-1 to TRBJ2-1, with a tentative D call TRBD1 (6 bases). The germline V gene has CDR1 WNHNN and CDR2 SYGVQD (reference sequence). Trimming removed 3 bases at V and 10 bases at J, with 16 bases between. CDR3 length equals 14 residues. CDR3 DNA: TGCGCCAGCAGTGATCAAACCGGGACACTGGAGCAGTTCTTC. Protein product: CASSDQTGTLEQFF.

The V gene is TRBV9, the J gene TRBJ2-7, with TRBD1 identical over 8 bases. V lost 0 bases and J lost 3; bases outside the gene matches: 2. This CDR3 has 14 residues. Germline V CDR1 and CDR2: SGDLS, YYNGEE. The CDR3 spells CASSVGGQGYEQYF. In DNA, the CDR3 is TGTGCCAGCAGCGTAGGAGGACAGGGCTACGAGCAGTACTTC.

The rearrangement uses TRBV3-1 (or the pseudogene TRBV3-2) and TRBJ1-4, with TRBD1 as a possible D gene (6 bases). Between the trimmed V and J ends, which lost 3 bases and 0 bases, there was a span of 8 bases. The CDR3 covers 15 residues. In germline, CDR1 is LGHDT, CDR2 YNNKEL (reference sequence). The CDR3 region is CASSQGGPTNEKLFF. As DNA, the CDR3 is TGTGCCAGCAGCCAGGGGGGGCCAACTAATGAAAAACTGTTTTTT.

V is TRBV5-1 and J is TRBJ2-1; 11 bases match TRBD2. This CDR3 comprises 14 residues. In germline, CDR1 is SGHRS, CDR2 YFSETQ. V gave up 6 bases and J gave up 6 bases; unmatched junction bases: 5. The CDR3 region has the DNA TGCGCCAGCAAGGAAACTAGCGGGGGCAATGAGCAGTTCTTC. Translating gives CASKETSGGNEQFF. Variable domain in full (rest from reference TRBV5-1 and TRBJ2-1): KAGVTQTPRYLIKTRGQQVTLSCSPISGHRSVSWYQQTPGQGLQFLFEYFSETQRNKGNFPGRFSGRQFSNSRSEMNVSTLELGDSALYLCASKETSGGNEQFFGPGTRLTVL.

The J gene is TRBJ1-6, the V gene TRBV5-1, with a possible D match to TRBD1 (6 bases). V was clipped by 0 bases and J by 5 bases, with 9 bases between them. The CDR3 extends over 15 amino acids. CDR1 is SGHRS, CDR2 YFSETQ, per germline. The CDR3 protein is CASSLDRANNSPLHF. DNA of the CDR3: TGCGCCAGCAGCTTGGACAGGGCGAATAATTCACCCCTCCACTTT.

The chain couples TRBV29-1 to TRBJ1-1; 9 bases are a match to TRBD1. Germline V gene lookup returns CDR1 SQVTM and CDR2 ANQGSEA. The V gene end was trimmed by 6 bases and the J gene end by 1 base; junction bases not matched to a gene: 9. CDR3 length: 15 residues. The CDR3 nucleotides are TGCAGCGTCGTCCCGGGACAGGGTTCGAACACTGAAGCTTTCTTT. Translated, it gives CSVVPGQGSNTEAFF.

The chain uses TRBV25-1 and TRBJ2-7, with D maybe TRBD2 (5 bases). Trimming removed 8 bases from V and 4 bases from J, with 15 bases in between. The germline V gene has CDR1 MGHDK and CDR2 SYGVNS. This CDR3 contains 13 residues. The CDR3 sequence is CASRGVGLYEQYF. The CDR3 nucleotides read TGTGCCAGCCGTGGGGTTGGACTTTACGAGCAGTACTTC.

The chain is built from TRBV7-6 and TRBJ2-1; D ambiguous. Germline V gives CDR1 SGHVS, CDR2 FNYEAQ. CDR3 length: 12 amino acids. V was trimmed by 2 bases and J by 5 bases, leaving 4 bases between them. The CDR3 DNA reads as TGTGCCAGCAGCTTAACTGACAATGAGCAGTTCTTC. Its protein product is CASSLTDNEQFF.